This T cell receptor beta chain stems from a study of technical replicates of blood from a few donors. TCRdb keeps only in-frame clones here, not all; method: immunoSEQ multiplex PCR. The data show around 60,000 clones, approximately 92% seen once. Germline V gives CDR1 SGHAT, CDR2 FQNNGV. The CDR3 has 15 amino acids. V lost 5 bases to trimming and J lost 4 bases; unmatched junction nucleotides: 10. The specimen sequenced was PBMCs. This TCR came from a human donor in good health. Some clones in this sample may be carry-over from other donors' samples. This chain connects TRBV11-2 to TRBJ1-2; 7 nucleotides align to TRBD1. This CDR3 reads CASSGLGTEIYGYTF. The CDR3 nucleotides are TGTGCCAGCAGCGGACTGGGGACAGAGATCTATGGCTACACCTTC.